The 20 T cell receptor beta chains given below trace back to one sample, sequenced in a study of blood T cell repertoires in COVID-19. Profiling relied on immunoSEQ multiplex PCR, and the TCRdb table lists in-frame clones only, not all of them. The sample has roughly 39,000 clones; approximately 86% are singletons. The specimen sequenced was peripheral blood. The receptors derive from a woman at least 80 years old with active COVID-19.

The gene calls are TRBV19 and TRBJ2-2, with 7 bases that match TRBD2. The CDR3 covers 16 residues. From germline, CDR1 is LNHDA and CDR2 SQIVND (reference sequence). Trimming took 7 bases from V and 1 from J; bases not matched to a gene: 9. The CDR3 DNA sequence: TGTGCCAGTACCGGCCTAGCGGTGCTGAACACCGGGGAGCTGTTTTTT. Translation: CASTGLAVLNTGELFF. The variable domain in full, with the rest retrieved from reference TRBV19 and TRBJ2-2, is DGGITQSPKYLFRKEGQNVTLSCEQNLNHDAMYWYRQDPGQGLRLIYYSQIVNDFQKGDIAEGYSVSREKKESFPLTVTSAQKNPTAFYLCASTGLAVLNTGELFFGEGSRLTVL.

V and J are TRBV7-3 and TRBJ2-3, with 16 bases aligning to TRBD2. This CDR3 contains 15 residues. Trimming at V came to 3 bases and at J to 7 bases, leaving 1 base not matched to a gene. Germline CDR1 is SGHTA and CDR2 is FQGTGA. This CDR3 reads CASSLGLAGGNTQYF. The CDR3 DNA reads as TGTGCCAGCAGCTTGGGACTAGCGGGAGGGAATACGCAGTATTTT.

J is TRBJ1-1 and V is TRBV7-9; 8 nucleotides match TRBD1. J lost 7 bases, V lost 3 bases, and 7 bases had no gene match. The CDR3 covers 14 residues. CDR1 is SEHNR, CDR2 FQNEAQ, per germline (reference sequence). The CDR3 reads CASSFGQGGNEAFF. CDR3 bases: TGTGCCAGCAGCTTCGGACAGGGAGGGAATGAAGCTTTCTTT.

The chain joins TRBV5-1 to TRBJ2-6; D possibly corresponds to TRBD1 (6 bases). The V gene's germline CDR1 is SGHRS and CDR2 YFSETQ. Trimming pared 4 bases from V and 2 bases from J, leaving 10 bases between. The CDR3 is 15 amino acids. The CDR3 DNA sequence: TGCGCCAGCAGCCGACAGGATACTGGGGCCAACGTCCTGACTTTC. It yields the protein CASSRQDTGANVLTF.

The V and J genes are TRBV5-8 and TRBJ2-3, with 7 bases that match TRBD1. The V and J ends lost 4 bases and 1 base, in that order; junction bases with no gene match: 3. The CDR3 runs to 14 residues. Germline values: CDR1 SGHTS, CDR2 YDEGEE. CDR3 region: CASSDRVGTDTQYF. CDR3 bases: TGTGCCAGCAGCGACAGGGTGGGCACAGATACGCAGTATTTT. Full variable domain (rest looked up from reference TRBV5-8 and TRBJ2-3): EAGVTQSPTHLIKTRGQQATLRCSPISGHTSVYWYQQALGLGLQFLLWYDEGEERNRGNFPPRFSGRQFPNYSSELNVNALELEDSALYLCASSDRVGTDTQYFGPGTRLTVL.

The rearrangement links TRBV11-2 to TRBJ1-2, with 9 bases that match TRBD1. The V gene's germline CDR1 is SGHAT and CDR2 FQNNGV. The CDR3 spans 13 residues. With 5 bases clipped from V and 5 bases from J, the junction kept 3 bases outside the gene matches. CDR3: CASSGTGLYGYTF. The CDR3 nucleotides read TGTGCCAGCAGCGGGACAGGGTTGTATGGCTACACCTTC.

This chain uses TRBV10-3 with TRBJ2-2, with 8 bases aligning to TRBD2. Looked up from germline, CDR1 is ENHRY and CDR2 is SYGVKD. The trim removed 7 bases at V and 3 bases at J, leaving 7 bases unmatched. The CDR3 spans 15 residues. CDR3 amino acids: CAINTGLVDTGELFF. The CDR3 DNA reads as TGTGCCATCAACACGGGACTAGTCGACACCGGGGAGCTGTTTTTT.

The chain has TRBV6-5 and TRBJ2-1; a weak D match, TRBD1 (6 bases). Germline lookup yields CDR1 MNHEY and CDR2 SVGAGI. The CDR3 consists of 13 residues. The ends were cut back, 7 bases at V and 7 bases at J, with 14 bases in the middle. This chain's CDR3 is CASKAGAKNEQFF. DNA of the CDR3: TGTGCCAGCAAGGCAGGGGCGAAGAATGAGCAGTTCTTC.

The chain joins TRBV3-1 (or the pseudogene TRBV3-2) to TRBJ1-3; D gene uncertain. The CDR3 runs 14 residues. Deletions cut 1 base from V and 8 bases from J, with 12 bases between. CDR1 is LGHDT, CDR2 YNNKEL, per germline (reference sequence). CDR3 amino acids: CASSQGWSLDTIYF. The CDR3 region has the DNA TGTGCCAGCAGCCAAGGGTGGAGTTTAGACACCATATATTTT.

This clone was picked up a small number of times. The chain employs TRBV10-3 and TRBJ1-5; D is ambiguous. V shed 3 bases and J shed 7 bases, with 10 bases lying between them. Germline V gene sequence: CDR1 ENHRY, CDR2 SYGVKD. CDR3 length equals 13 residues. The DNA for the CDR3 is TGTGCCATCAGTGACAGGTTCCAACAGCCCCAGCATTTT. Translating it yields CAISDRFQQPQHF.

This chain links TRBV7-9 with TRBJ1-4; no clear D gene. V dropped 6 bases and J dropped 0 bases, with 11 bases sitting between them. CDR1 is SEHNR and CDR2 is FQNEAQ in the germline V gene (reference sequence). There are 15 residues in the CDR3. The DNA of the CDR3 is TGTGCCAGCAGTCTAGACGGTGCAACTAATGAAAAACTGTTTTTT. As protein: CASSLDGATNEKLFF.

The rearrangement joins TRBV2 to TRBJ2-1; D is perhaps TRBD1 (7 bases). This CDR3 has 15 residues. V lost 5 bases, J lost 6 bases, and 17 bases lay in between. In germline, CDR1 is SNHLY, CDR2 FYNNEI. DNA of the CDR3: TGTGCCAGCAGTTTCTCCAGGGGGGTAGGCAATGAGCAGTTCTTC. Amino acids: CASSFSRGVGNEQFF.

This sequence joins TRBV10-3 and TRBJ2-6; 10 bases are a match to TRBD1. The germline V gene has CDR1 ENHRY and CDR2 SYGVKD. This CDR3 region has 17 residues. Trimming cost V 7 bases and J 3 bases; bases outside gene matches: 9. The CDR3 is CAIMRQGAANGANVLTF. The DNA for the CDR3 is TGTGCCATCATGAGACAGGGGGCGGCTAATGGGGCCAACGTCCTGACTTTC.

The rearrangement links TRBV9 to TRBJ1-1; 9 bases map to TRBD1. After removal of 4 bases from V and 2 bases from J, the junction contained 9 bases not matched to a gene. The CDR3 runs to 16 residues. Germline assignment: CDR1 SGDLS and CDR2 YYNGEE. The CDR3 loop is CASSLSGTGSNTEAFF. The CDR3 DNA follows: TGTGCCAGCAGCCTCTCCGGGACAGGGAGCAACACTGAAGCTTTCTTT. The full variable domain, completed using reference TRBV9 and TRBJ1-1, is DSGVTQTPKHLITATGQRVTLRCSPRSGDLSVYWYQQSLDQGLQFLIQYYNGEERAKGNILERFSAQQFPDLHSELNLSSLELGDSALYFCASSLSGTGSNTEAFFGQGTRLTVV.

V usage is TRBV2 and J usage is TRBJ2-5; no clear D gene. Germline CDR1 SNHLY, CDR2 FYNNEI. Trimming took off 7 bases at V and 4 bases at J, with 13 bases between the two ends. This CDR3 is 13 amino acids long. The CDR3 DNA is TGTGCCAGCACCATTGGGCCTCGAGAGACCCAGTACTTC. Encoded protein: CASTIGPRETQYF. Full variable domain (remainder filled in from reference TRBV2 and TRBJ2-5): EPEVTQTPSHQVTQMGQEVILRCVPISNHLYFYWYRQILGQKVEFLVSFYNNEISEKSEIFDDQFSVERPDGSNFTLKIRSTKLEDSAMYFCASTIGPRETQYFGPGTRLLVL.

V and J are TRBV6-2 or TRBV6-3 and TRBJ2-3; D is uncertain. The germline gives CDR1 MNHEY, CDR2 SVGEGT. Deletions cut 6 bases from V and 0 bases from J, with 13 bases between. The CDR3 consists of 15 residues. The CDR3, as DNA: TGTGCCAGCAGCCTTTCCGAGCCCAGCACAGATACGCAGTATTTT. Amino acids: CASSLSEPSTDTQYF.

The gene calls are TRBV5-1 and TRBJ1-5, with 8 positions matching TRBD1. CDR3 length equals 19 residues. Trimming removed 4 bases from V and 12 bases from J; junction bases left unmatched: 27. Germline V gene data show CDR1 as SGHRS and CDR2 as YFSETQ. For the CDR3, the DNA is TGCGCCAGCAGCCGCCGCCGGGACAGGTTCCCAATGGCCCCAGCCCACCAGCATTTT. Translating it yields CASSRRRDRFPMAPAHQHF.

The J gene is TRBJ2-3, the V gene TRBV2, with 9 bases aligning to TRBD2. Germline CDR1 and CDR2: SNHLY and FYNNEI. This CDR3 region has 15 residues. V was pared by 5 bases and J by 6 bases, with 9 bases of the junction left unmatched. The CDR3 DNA reads as TGTGCCAGCAGTCTACGAGCGGGGGGCGGGGATACGCAGTATTTT. Translating gives CASSLRAGGGDTQYF.

In this sample, this clone turned up a few times. V usage is TRBV3-1 (or the pseudogene TRBV3-2) and J usage is TRBJ2-7; 10 bases map to TRBD1. The V gene end was trimmed by 0 bases and the J gene end by 3 bases; junction bases not matched to a gene: 8. The germline CDR1 and CDR2 sequences are LGHDT and YNNKEL (reference sequence). The length of the CDR3 is 17 residues. The CDR3 region is CASSQETGGLFGYEQYF. The CDR3 nucleotides read TGTGCCAGCAGCCAAGAGACAGGGGGCCTATTTGGCTACGAGCAGTACTTC.

This chain connects TRBV18 to TRBJ1-2, with TRBD1 matching 9 bases. The CDR3 is 14 amino acids. Germline CDR1 is KGHSH and CDR2 is LQKENI. Unmatched junction bases numbered 6, after V lost 4 bases and J lost 6 bases. DNA for the CDR3: TGTGCCAGCTCACTACAGGGGGCGGAGGATGGCTACACCTTC. This translates into CASSLQGAEDGYTF.